This passage covers 8 T cell receptor beta chains from one sample sequenced in a study of CD8 T cells in Susac syndrome. It was with random hexamers that roughly 0.5 to 1 ug RNA was reverse transcribed. MiXCR, applied by TCRdb to the immunoSEQ multiplex PCR reads, yields one record per CDR3 protein. The table shows approximately 180,000 distinct CDR3 sequences, with roughly 94% occurring only once. The sample comprised CD4+ T cells from PBMCs. The receptors here all came from a human donor with Susac syndrome.

The chain uses TRBV19 and TRBJ2-1; unclear D gene. This CDR3 contains 13 residues. The germline CDR1 and CDR2 sequences are LNHDA and SQIVND (reference sequence). V dropped 5 bases and J dropped 9 bases, with 14 bases sitting between them. The chain's CDR3 is CASSVEDWGEQFF. CDR3 nucleotides: TGTGCCAGTAGTGTCGAAGATTGGGGTGAGCAGTTCTTC.

The chain recombines TRBV14 with TRBJ2-7; D may be TRBD1 (6 bases). V was clipped by 2 bases and J by 5 bases, with 16 bases between them. Germline CDR1 reads SGHDN; CDR2 reads FVKESK. The length of the CDR3 is 15 residues. The CDR3 DNA is TGTGCCAGCAGCCAACTCGGAACAGGGTCGGACGAGCAGTACTTC. Amino acids: CASSQLGTGSDEQYF.

This chain connects TRBV6-5 to TRBJ2-1; TRBD2 aligns across 13 bases. Losses at the gene ends were 4 bases for V and 0 bases for J; bases not matched to a gene: 9. CDR1 and CDR2 from the germline V gene are MNHEY and SVGAGI. The CDR3 runs 19 residues. As DNA, the CDR3 is TGTGCCAGCAGTTGGGGGACTAGCGGGGTCCAGAGCTCCTACAATGAGCAGTTCTTC. Translation gives CASSWGTSGVQSSYNEQFF.

The CDR3 DNA follows: TGTGCCAGCAGCTTGCTCGGAGGGGCAGGTGATGAAGGCTACACCTTC. Amino acids: CASSLLGGAGDEGYTF. The rearrangement joins TRBV7-9 to TRBJ1-2, with a weak D call TRBD1 (5 bases). The CDR3 runs to 16 residues. CDR1 and CDR2 from the germline V gene are SEHNR and FQNEAQ (reference sequence). V was shortened by 3 bases and J by 8 bases, with 22 bases between the two germline ends.

The V call is TRBV20-1, the J call TRBJ2-7; 8 nucleotides agree with TRBD2. Germline loops: CDR1 DFQATT, CDR2 SNEGSKA (reference sequence). CDR3 length equals 14 residues. Losses at the gene ends were 2 bases for V and 2 bases for J; bases not matched to a gene: 5. The CDR3 sequence is CSARLAGITYEQYF. In DNA, the CDR3 is TGCAGTGCTAGACTAGCGGGCATTACCTACGAGCAGTACTTC.

The J gene is TRBJ1-1, the V gene TRBV19, with D perhaps TRBD1 (6 bases). Germline CDR1 is LNHDA and CDR2 is SQIVND (reference sequence). The germline V and J ends were trimmed by 5 bases and 0 bases, with 16 bases remaining between them. The CDR3 is made up of 16 amino acids. The CDR3 DNA reads TGTGCCAGTAGTGAATTCGGGGGCGGGATGAACACTGAAGCTTTCTTT. Encoded protein: CASSEFGGGMNTEAFF.

The V gene is TRBV4-3, the J gene TRBJ2-5; D uncertain. CDR3 length equals 15 residues. Trimming took off 4 bases at V and 4 bases at J, with 16 bases between the two ends. CDR1 and CDR2 from the germline V gene are LGHNA and YSLEER. The CDR3 DNA follows: TGCGCCAGCAGCCTACCTTGTTGTAAGGGAGAGACCCAGTACTTC. Translation: CASSLPCCKGETQYF.

The chain uses TRBV6-1 and TRBJ2-1; 8 bases line up with TRBD1. The ends lost 3 bases at V and 3 bases at J; junction bases unmatched: 4. Germline CDR1 and CDR2: MNHNS and SASEGT. This CDR3 comprises 15 residues. This CDR3 reads CASSEVRGLYNEQFF. CDR3 bases: TGTGCCAGCAGTGAGGTCAGGGGGCTCTACAATGAGCAGTTCTTC.